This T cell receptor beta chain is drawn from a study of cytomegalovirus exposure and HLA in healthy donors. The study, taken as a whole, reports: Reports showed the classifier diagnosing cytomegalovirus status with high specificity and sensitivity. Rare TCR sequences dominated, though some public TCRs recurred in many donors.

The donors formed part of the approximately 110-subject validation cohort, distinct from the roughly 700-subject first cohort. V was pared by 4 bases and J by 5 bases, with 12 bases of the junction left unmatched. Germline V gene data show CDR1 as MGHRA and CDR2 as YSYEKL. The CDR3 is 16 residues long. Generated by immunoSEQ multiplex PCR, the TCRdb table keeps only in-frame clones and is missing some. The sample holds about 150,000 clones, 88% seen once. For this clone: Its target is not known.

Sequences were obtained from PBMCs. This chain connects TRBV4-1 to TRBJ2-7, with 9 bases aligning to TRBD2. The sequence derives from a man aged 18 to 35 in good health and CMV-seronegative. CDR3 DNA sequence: TGCGCCAGCAGCCCGGAACTTAGCGGGAGCTTCCACGAGCAGTACTTC. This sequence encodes CASSPELSGSFHEQYF.